This TCR beta chain came from a study of technical replicates of blood from a handful of donors. V was cut by 1 base and J by 1 base, with 7 bases left in between. There are 14 residues in the CDR3. The germline gives CDR1 LNHDA, CDR2 SQIVND (reference sequence). Sequencing used immunoSEQ multiplex PCR; TCRdb keeps in-frame clones, though not all of them. The table shows around 68,000 clones, with 95% to 98% occurring only once. This receptor was taken from a human donor in good health. This rearrangement joins TRBV19 to TRBJ1-1; D gene ambiguous. The sequenced material came from T cells isolated from PBMCs. CDR3: CASSIVEQNTEAFF. The CDR3 DNA is TGTGCCAGTAGTATAGTAGAGCAGAACACTGAAGCTTTCTTT.